The present TCR beta chain was sequenced within a study of response to subunit inactivated influenza vaccine. In TCRdb, the RT-PCR reads were re-called with MiXCR into one record per CDR3 protein. Of about 650,000 distinct CDR3 sequences listed, approximately 15% are singletons. As for this clonotype: Its antigen remains unknown.

Study results and caveats: The authors offered the suggestion that each seasonal influenza vaccination recruits few new T cells.

This CDR3 contains 15 residues. Germline CDR1 and CDR2: SNHLY and FYNNEI. V was trimmed by 3 bases and J by 2 bases, leaving 12 bases between them. Sequencing was performed on PBMCs from blood, taken 11 to 12 days after vaccination. The clonotype was recovered from a middle-aged man who received an inactivated influenza vaccine. The rearrangement links TRBV2 to TRBJ2-3, with D possibly matching TRBD2 (6 bases). The CDR3 reads CASSDTSWPTDTQYF. The CDR3 DNA sequence: TGTGCCAGCAGTGATACTAGCTGGCCCACAGATACGCAGTATTTT. Drawing the rest from reference TRBV2 and TRBJ2-3, the complete variable domain is EPEVTQTPSHQVTQMGQEVILRCVPISNHLYFYWYRQILGQKVEFLVSFYNNEISEKSEIFDDQFSVERPDGSNFTLKIRSTKLEDSAMYFCASSDTSWPTDTQYFGPGTRLTVL.